This T cell receptor (beta chain) was captured by sequencing in a study of response to subunit inactivated influenza vaccine (dated by TCRdb to 2016 to 2019). With respect to the entire study: The study used deep quantitative T cell receptor repertoire profiling to track responses to a trivalent subunit inactivated influenza vaccine. Broader findings and caveats from the paper: According to the authors, only a limited number of new T cells may be recruited by each seasonal influenza vaccination.

A few counts support this clonotype. The antigen it recognizes is unknown. No per-base quality is available; no much larger clone lies one base away. The CDR3 runs 16 amino acids, cysteine and phenylalanine included. Just the 48-base CDR3 DNA is kept, in frame starting at base 1. V is pruned by 6 bases and J by 5 bases, leaving 13 bases of the junction without a gene match. Reading the germline V gene gives CDR1 MDHEN and CDR2 SYDVKM. To prepare the library, RT-PCR was applied. Sequencing instrument: Illumina HiSeq 2500. TCRdb passed the public sequencing reads through fastp at Q25 and MiXCR, retaining productive beta sequences. Here each entry gathers all rows of one CDR3 protein and keeps the most common genes and DNA. The sample yields roughly 190,000 distinct CDR3 sequences; 14% were counted once. The ten largest clones take up roughly 24% of the sample.

This clonotype originated in a man between 45 and 60 years old who received an inactivated influenza vaccine. Donor details come from another sample of the same person, matched by shared clones. The chain links TRBV28 with TRBJ2-7; TRBD1 lines up with 10 middle nucleotides. The input for sequencing was CD8+ T cells sorted from PBMCs, taken more than 4 days after vaccination. The bases are TGTGCCAGCAGCGATAGACAGGGGGCCAAACATGACGAGCAGTACTTC. Its protein product is CASSDRQGAKHDEQYF. The entire variable domain, with the stretches around the CDR3 drawn from the reference TRBV28 and TRBJ2-7 proteins, is DVKVTQSSRYLVKRTGEKVFLECVQDMDHENMFWYRQDPGLGLRLIYFSYDVKMKEKGDIPEGYSVSREKKERFSLILESASTNQTSMYLCASSDRQGAKHDEQYFGPGTRLTVT.